The following is a T cell receptor beta chain sequence with its context. The sample comes from a study of blood T cell repertoires in COVID-19. Study at large: The United States, Italy and Spain were the sources of the acute and convalescent COVID-19 samples. From T cells, B-cell-depleted T cells, or PBMCs came the material, which was cDNA or gDNA.

The germline CDR1 and CDR2 sequences are MNHEY and SVGAGI. The CDR3 sequence is 11 residues long. Trimming stripped 7 bases from V and 2 bases from J, with 4 bases between. In the original analysis: Counts of nucleated cells, estimated from reference gene primer amplification, were obtained. TCRdb's copy holds only in-frame clones and misses some; the assay was immunoSEQ multiplex PCR. The V and J calls and clone size were taken over from that table, and D and trimming were inferred from the DNA. The table shows 150,000 to 200,000 clones, with approximately 82% occurring only once. The sequence derives from a man aged 70 or older who had recovered from COVID-19. The rearrangement uses TRBV6-5 and TRBJ2-3; D not certain. Sequences were obtained from peripheral blood. This CDR3 reads CASTSTDTQYF. CDR3 nucleotides: TGTGCCAGCACCTCCACAGATACGCAGTATTTT.